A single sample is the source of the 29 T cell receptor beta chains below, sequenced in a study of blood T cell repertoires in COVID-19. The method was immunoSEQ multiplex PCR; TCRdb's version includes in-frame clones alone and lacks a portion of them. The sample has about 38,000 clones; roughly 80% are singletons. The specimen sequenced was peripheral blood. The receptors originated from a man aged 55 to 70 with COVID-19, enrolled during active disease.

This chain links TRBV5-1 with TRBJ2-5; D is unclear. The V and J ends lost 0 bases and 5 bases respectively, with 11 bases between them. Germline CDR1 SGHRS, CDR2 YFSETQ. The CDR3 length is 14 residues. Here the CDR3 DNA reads TGCGCCAGCAGCTTGGCCCTACAGAAGGAGACCCAGTACTTC. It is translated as CASSLALQKETQYF.

The CDR3 protein is CATSRGPTGAVDGYTF. The CDR3 DNA sequence: TGTGCCACCAGCAGAGGTCCGACAGGGGCGGTCGATGGCTACACCTTC. The gene calls are TRBV15 and TRBJ1-2; 8 nucleotides match TRBD1. The V gene end was trimmed by 1 base and the J gene end by 6 bases; junction bases not matched to a gene: 10. Germline CDR1 is LNHNV and CDR2 is YYDKDF (reference sequence). This CDR3 spans 16 amino acids.

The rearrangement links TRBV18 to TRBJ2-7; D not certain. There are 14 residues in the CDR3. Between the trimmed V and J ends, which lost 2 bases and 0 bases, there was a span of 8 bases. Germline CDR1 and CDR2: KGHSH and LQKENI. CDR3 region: CASSPVGLSYEQYF. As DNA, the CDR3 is TGTGCCAGCTCACCAGTGGGCCTCTCCTACGAGCAGTACTTC.

The DNA for the CDR3 is TGTGCCAGCAGCTACGCCTCCGGGACTAGCGGGAGGGGCACAGATACGCAGTATTTT. Translated: CASSYASGTSGRGTDTQYF. J is TRBJ2-3 and V is TRBV7-9; 16 bases are shared with TRBD2. CDR1 SEHNR and CDR2 FQNEAQ come from the germline V gene (reference sequence). V was pared by 4 bases and J by 1 base, with 8 bases of the junction left unmatched. CDR3 length: 19 residues.

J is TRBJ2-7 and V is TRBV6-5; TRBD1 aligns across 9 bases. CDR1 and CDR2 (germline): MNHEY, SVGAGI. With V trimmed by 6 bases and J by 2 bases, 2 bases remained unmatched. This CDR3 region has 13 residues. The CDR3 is CASRGTGPYEQYF. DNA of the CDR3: TGTGCCAGCAGGGGGACAGGGCCCTACGAGCAGTACTTC.

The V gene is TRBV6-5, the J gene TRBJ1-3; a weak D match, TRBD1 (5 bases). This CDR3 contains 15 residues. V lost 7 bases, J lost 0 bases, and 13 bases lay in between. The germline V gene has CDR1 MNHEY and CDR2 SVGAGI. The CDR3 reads CASMRRGPSGNTIYF. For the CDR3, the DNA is TGTGCCAGCATGAGGCGGGGACCCTCTGGAAACACCATATATTTT.

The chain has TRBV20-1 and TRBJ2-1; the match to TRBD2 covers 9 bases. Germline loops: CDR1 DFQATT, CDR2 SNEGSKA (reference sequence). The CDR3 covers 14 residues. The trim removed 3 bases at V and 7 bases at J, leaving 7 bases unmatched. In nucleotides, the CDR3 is TGCAGTGCTAGTTTGGTAGCGGGAGTTAATGAGCAGTTCTTC. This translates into CSASLVAGVNEQFF.

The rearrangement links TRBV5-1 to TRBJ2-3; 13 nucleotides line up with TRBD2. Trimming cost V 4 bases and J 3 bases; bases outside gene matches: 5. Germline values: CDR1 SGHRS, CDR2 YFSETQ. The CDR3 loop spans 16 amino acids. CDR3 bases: TGCGCCAGCAGCGATCAGACTAGCGGGAGGACAGATACGCAGTATTTT. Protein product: CASSDQTSGRTDTQYF.

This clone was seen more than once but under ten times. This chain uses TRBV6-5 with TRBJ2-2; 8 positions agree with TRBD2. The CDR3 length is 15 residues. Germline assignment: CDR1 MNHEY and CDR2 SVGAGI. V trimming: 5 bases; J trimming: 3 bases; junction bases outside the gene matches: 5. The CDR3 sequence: CASSLSGRDTGELFF. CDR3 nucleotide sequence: TGTGCCAGCAGTCTCAGCGGGAGAGACACCGGGGAGCTGTTTTTT.

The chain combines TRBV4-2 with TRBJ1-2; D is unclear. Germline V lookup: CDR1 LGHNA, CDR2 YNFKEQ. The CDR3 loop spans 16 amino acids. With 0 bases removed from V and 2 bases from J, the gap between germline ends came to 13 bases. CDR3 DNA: TGTGCCAGCAGCCAAGATGATTCCCGGGGAAACTATGGCTACACCTTC. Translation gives CASSQDDSRGNYGYTF.

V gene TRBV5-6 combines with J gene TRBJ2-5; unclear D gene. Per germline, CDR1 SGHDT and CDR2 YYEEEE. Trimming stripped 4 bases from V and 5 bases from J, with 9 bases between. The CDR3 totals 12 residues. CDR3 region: CASSPGRETQYF. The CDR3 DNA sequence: TGTGCCAGCAGCCCGGGTAGGGAGACCCAGTACTTC.

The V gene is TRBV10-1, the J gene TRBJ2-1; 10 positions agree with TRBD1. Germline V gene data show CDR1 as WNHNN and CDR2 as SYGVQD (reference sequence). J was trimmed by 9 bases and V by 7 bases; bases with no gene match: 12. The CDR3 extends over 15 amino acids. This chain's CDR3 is CASIIATGGYSEQFF. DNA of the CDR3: TGCGCCAGCATTATCGCGACAGGGGGCTATTCTGAGCAGTTCTTC.

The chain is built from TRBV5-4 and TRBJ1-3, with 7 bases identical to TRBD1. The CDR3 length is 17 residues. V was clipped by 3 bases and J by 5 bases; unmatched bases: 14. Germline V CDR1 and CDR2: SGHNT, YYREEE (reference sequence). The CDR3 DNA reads TGTGCCAGCAGCTCTCAGGGGGGTCGCTTTATAAGAAACACCATATATTTT. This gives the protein CASSSQGGRFIRNTIYF.

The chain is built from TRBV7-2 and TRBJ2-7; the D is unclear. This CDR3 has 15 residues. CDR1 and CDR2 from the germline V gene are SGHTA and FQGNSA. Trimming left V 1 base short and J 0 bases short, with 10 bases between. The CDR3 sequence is CASSLGPSSSYEQYF. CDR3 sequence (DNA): TGTGCCAGCAGCTTAGGCCCCTCTAGCTCCTACGAGCAGTACTTC.

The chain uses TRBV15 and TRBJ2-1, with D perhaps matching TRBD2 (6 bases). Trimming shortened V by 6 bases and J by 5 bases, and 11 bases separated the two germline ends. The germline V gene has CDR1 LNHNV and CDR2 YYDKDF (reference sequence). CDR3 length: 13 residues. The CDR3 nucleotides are TGTGCCACCAGAACGGGACTCGACAATGAGCAGTTCTTC. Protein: CATRTGLDNEQFF. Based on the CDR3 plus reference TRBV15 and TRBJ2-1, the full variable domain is DAMVIQNPRYQVTQFGKPVTLSCSQTLNHNVMYWYQQKSSQAPKLLFHYYDKDFNNEADTPDNFQSRRPNTSFCFLDIRSPGLGDTAMYLCATRTGLDNEQFFGPGTRLTVL.

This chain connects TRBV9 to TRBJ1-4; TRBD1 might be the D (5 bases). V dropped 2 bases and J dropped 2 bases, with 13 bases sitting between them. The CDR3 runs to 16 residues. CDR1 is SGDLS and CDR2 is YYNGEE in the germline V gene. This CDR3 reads CASSVSTGVTNEKLFF. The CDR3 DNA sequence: TGTGCCAGCAGCGTTTCTACAGGTGTGACTAATGAAAAACTGTTTTTT. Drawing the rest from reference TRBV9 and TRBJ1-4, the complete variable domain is DSGVTQTPKHLITATGQRVTLRCSPRSGDLSVYWYQQSLDQGLQFLIQYYNGEERAKGNILERFSAQQFPDLHSELNLSSLELGDSALYFCASSVSTGVTNEKLFFGSGTQLSVL.

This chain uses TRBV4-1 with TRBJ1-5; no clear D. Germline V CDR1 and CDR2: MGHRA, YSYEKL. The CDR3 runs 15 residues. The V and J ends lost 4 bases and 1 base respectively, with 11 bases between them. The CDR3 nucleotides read TGCGCCAGCAGCCTCGCAGAAATGAGCAATCAGCCCCAGCATTTT. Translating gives CASSLAEMSNQPQHF.

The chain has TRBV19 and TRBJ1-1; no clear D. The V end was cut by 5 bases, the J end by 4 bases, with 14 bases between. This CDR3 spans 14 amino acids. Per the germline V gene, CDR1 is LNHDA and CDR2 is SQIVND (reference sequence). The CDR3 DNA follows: TGTGCCAGTAGTCAACCTTCGATGAGCACTGAAGCTTTCTTT. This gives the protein CASSQPSMSTEAFF.

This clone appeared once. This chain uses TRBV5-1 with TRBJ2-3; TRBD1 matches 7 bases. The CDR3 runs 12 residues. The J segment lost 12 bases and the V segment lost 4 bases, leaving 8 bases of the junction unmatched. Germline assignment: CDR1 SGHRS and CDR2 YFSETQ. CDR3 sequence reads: CASSGRTGLQYF. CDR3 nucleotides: TGCGCCAGCAGCGGTAGGACAGGCCTTCAGTATTTT.

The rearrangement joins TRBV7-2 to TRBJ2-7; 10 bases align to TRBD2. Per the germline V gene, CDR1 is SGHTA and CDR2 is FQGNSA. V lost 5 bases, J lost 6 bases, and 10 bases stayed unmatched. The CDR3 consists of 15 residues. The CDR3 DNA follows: TGTGCCAGCAGCGCGGGACTAGCGCTGACGGGCGAGCAGTACTTC. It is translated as CASSAGLALTGEQYF.

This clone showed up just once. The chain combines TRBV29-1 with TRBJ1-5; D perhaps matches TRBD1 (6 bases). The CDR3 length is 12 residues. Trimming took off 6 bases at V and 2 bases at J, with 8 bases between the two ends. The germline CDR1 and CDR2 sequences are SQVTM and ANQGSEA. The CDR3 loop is CSVRQGNQPQHF. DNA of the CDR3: TGCAGCGTCCGACAGGGCAATCAGCCCCAGCATTTT.

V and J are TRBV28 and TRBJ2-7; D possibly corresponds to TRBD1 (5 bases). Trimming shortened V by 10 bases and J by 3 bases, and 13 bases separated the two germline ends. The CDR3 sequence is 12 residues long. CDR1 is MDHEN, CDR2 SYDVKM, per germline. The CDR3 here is CATDDRNYEQYF. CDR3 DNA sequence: TGTGCCACCGACGACAGAAACTACGAGCAGTACTTC.

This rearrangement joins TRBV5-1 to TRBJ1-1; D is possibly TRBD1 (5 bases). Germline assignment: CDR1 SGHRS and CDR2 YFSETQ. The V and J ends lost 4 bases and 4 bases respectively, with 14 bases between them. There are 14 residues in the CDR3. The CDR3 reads CASSRNQGGTEAFF. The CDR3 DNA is TGCGCCAGCAGCCGGAACCAGGGTGGCACTGAAGCTTTCTTT.

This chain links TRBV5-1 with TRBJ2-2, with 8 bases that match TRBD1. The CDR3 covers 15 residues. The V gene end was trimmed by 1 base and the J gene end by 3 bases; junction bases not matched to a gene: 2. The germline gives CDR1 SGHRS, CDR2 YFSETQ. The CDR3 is CASSLSGGDTGELFF. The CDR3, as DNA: TGCGCCAGCAGCTTGTCAGGGGGCGACACCGGGGAGCTGTTTTTT.

CDR3 region: CASSGTGAADTEAFF. The CDR3 DNA sequence: TGTGCCAGCAGTGGGACAGGGGCCGCGGACACTGAAGCTTTCTTT. This chain connects TRBV28 to TRBJ1-1, with 10 positions matching TRBD1. Per germline, CDR1 MDHEN and CDR2 SYDVKM. Losses at the gene ends were 5 bases for V and 3 bases for J; bases not matched to a gene: 6. CDR3 size: 15 residues. The full variable domain, completed using reference TRBV28 and TRBJ1-1, is DVKVTQSSRYLVKRTGEKVFLECVQDMDHENMFWYRQDPGLGLRLIYFSYDVKMKEKGDIPEGYSVSREKKERFSLILESASTNQTSMYLCASSGTGAADTEAFFGQGTRLTVV.

DNA of the CDR3: TGTGCCAGCAGCGTAGACGGCGGGAGTGGGACAGATACGCAGTATTTT. Its protein product is CASSVDGGSGTDTQYF. The chain employs TRBV9 and TRBJ2-3; 7 bases line up with TRBD2. The CDR3 length is 16 residues. With V trimmed by 0 bases and J by 3 bases, 7 bases remained unmatched. CDR1 is SGDLS and CDR2 is YYNGEE in the germline V gene.

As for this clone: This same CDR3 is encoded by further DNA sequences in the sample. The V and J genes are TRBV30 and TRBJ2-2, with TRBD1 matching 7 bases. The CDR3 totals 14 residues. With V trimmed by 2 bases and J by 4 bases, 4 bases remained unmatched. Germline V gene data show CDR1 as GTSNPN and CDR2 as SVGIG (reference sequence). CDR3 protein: CAWSRDRGTGELFF. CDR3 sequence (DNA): TGTGCCTGGAGTAGGGACAGAGGCACCGGGGAGCTGTTTTTT.

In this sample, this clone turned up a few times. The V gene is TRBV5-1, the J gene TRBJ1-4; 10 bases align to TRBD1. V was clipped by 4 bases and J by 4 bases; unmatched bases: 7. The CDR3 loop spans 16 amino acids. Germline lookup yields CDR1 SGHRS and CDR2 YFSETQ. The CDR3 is CASSIGTGAFNEKLFF. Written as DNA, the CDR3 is TGCGCCAGCAGCATCGGGACAGGGGCCTTTAATGAAAAACTGTTTTTT.

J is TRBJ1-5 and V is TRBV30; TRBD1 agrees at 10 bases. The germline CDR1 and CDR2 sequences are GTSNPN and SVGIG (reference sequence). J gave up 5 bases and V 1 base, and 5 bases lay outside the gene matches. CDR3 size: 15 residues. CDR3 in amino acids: CAWSDKGQGDQPQHF. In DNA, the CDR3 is TGTGCCTGGAGTGATAAAGGACAGGGGGATCAGCCCCAGCATTTT.